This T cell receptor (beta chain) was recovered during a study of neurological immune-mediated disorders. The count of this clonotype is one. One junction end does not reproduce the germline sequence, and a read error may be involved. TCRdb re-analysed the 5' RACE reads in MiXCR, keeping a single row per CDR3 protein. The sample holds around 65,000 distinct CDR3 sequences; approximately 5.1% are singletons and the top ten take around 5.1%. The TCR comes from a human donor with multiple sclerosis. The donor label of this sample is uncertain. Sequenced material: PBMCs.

The CDR3, as DNA: TGTGCCAGCAGTTTAAACATGGGCTACGAACAGTACTTC. It yields the protein CASSLNMGYEQYF. This chain connects TRBV12-3 or TRBV12-4 to TRBJ2-7; no clear D gene. The CDR3 is made up of 13 amino acids.